This T cell receptor beta chain was observed in a study of blood T cell repertoires in COVID-19. Turning to the study itself: The United States, Italy and Spain supplied acute and convalescent COVID-19 samples. PBMCs, B-cell-depleted T cells, or T cells provided the cDNA or gDNA that made up the material.

Per the original data handling: Reference gene primers were amplified, and this amplification served to estimate nucleated cell counts. Repertoires were generated with immunoSEQ multiplex PCR, while TCRdb's copy carries only in-frame clones and drops some. The V and J calls and the clone size are those of that table, but D and trimming were determined from the DNA. Of about 82,000 clones detected, around 85% appear once; the ten largest clones hold 15% to 20%. CDR1 and CDR2 from the germline V gene are MDHEN and SYDVKM. This CDR3 has 16 amino acids. V shed 7 bases, J shed 0 bases, and the junction held 9 bases outside the gene matches. This clone was found once.

This chain connects TRBV28 to TRBJ1-3; TRBD1 aligns across 7 bases. The sequencing sample was made of peripheral blood. This clonotype was sampled from a man aged 80 or over with active or convalescent COVID-19. The CDR3 is CASIPGQAHSGNTIYF. CDR3 nucleotide sequence: TGTGCCAGCATCCCCGGACAGGCCCACTCTGGAAACACCATATATTTT.